Each of the 17 T cell receptor beta chains below was sequenced from the same sample in a study of T cells expressing NK-cell markers. TCRdb reprocessed the 5' RACE reads and keeps a single row for each CDR3 protein, giving no DNA. The sample totals about 460,000 distinct CDR3 sequences. The specimen was blood T cells: a sorted CD56 or NKG2C T cell subset, CD4+ or CD8+ T cells, or bulk PBMC T cells (not recorded which). All receptors come from a woman aged 50 to 65 in good health.

This chain uses TRBV14 with TRBJ2-7; TCRdb designates TRBD1, a call that cannot be tested without DNA. The CDR3 has 17 residues. CDR1 and CDR2 (germline): SGHDN, FVKESK. CDR3 in amino acids: CASSQARTGTVLPEQYF.

The rearrangement joins TRBV10-3 to TRBJ2-3; lacking DNA, the TRBD2 call made by TCRdb goes unchecked. The CDR3 length is 15 residues. CDR1 and CDR2 from the germline V gene are ENHRY and SYGVKD. The CDR3 loop is CAIRASGSRTDTQYF.

The chain has TRBV5-1 and TRBJ2-7; without DNA, the TCRdb call of TRBD2 cannot be checked. Germline CDR1 is SGHRS and CDR2 is YFSETQ. The CDR3 has 15 amino acids. This CDR3 reads CASSLYPGGTYEQYF.

J is TRBJ2-1 and V is TRBV20-1; TCRdb's D call of TRBD1 is untestable without DNA. Per germline, CDR1 DFQATT and CDR2 SNEGSKA (reference sequence). This CDR3 comprises 15 residues. Here the CDR3 reads CSARAPRFISNEQFF.

The chain employs TRBV7-9 and TRBJ1-4. The germline V gene encodes CDR1 SEHNR and CDR2 FQNEAQ (reference sequence). This CDR3 has 13 residues. The CDR3: CASSLAIREKLFF.

The CDR3 loop reads CASRKDRADSGANVLTF. The chain couples TRBV2 to TRBJ2-6; TCRdb returns TRBD1, unconfirmable since there is no DNA. The CDR3 is 17 amino acids. Germline V gene lookup returns CDR1 SNHLY and CDR2 FYNNEI.

The J gene is TRBJ2-3, the V gene TRBV10-3; TCRdb picks TRBD2, but there is no DNA to check that call. The CDR3 totals 15 residues. Per the germline V gene, CDR1 is ENHRY and CDR2 is SYGVKD. The CDR3 here is CAISLAGGPADTQYF.

J is TRBJ2-2 and V is TRBV5-6. CDR1 and CDR2 from the germline V gene are SGHDT and YYEEEE. This CDR3 is built from 13 residues. Here the CDR3 reads CASSLVRTGELFF.

This sequence joins TRBV11-3 and TRBJ2-2; TCRdb picks TRBD1, but there is no DNA to check that call. The CDR3 runs 15 residues. Germline values: CDR1 SGHNT, CDR2 YENEEA. The CDR3: CASSIGTGSGGELFF.

The genes are TRBV5-5 and TRBJ1-5. The germline CDR1 and CDR2 sequences are SGHKS and YYEKEE (reference sequence). This CDR3 has 14 amino acids. The CDR3 loop reads CASSLVAIYQPQHF.

The V gene is TRBV12-5, the J gene TRBJ1-1. The CDR3 has 12 amino acids. The germline V gene has CDR1 LGHNT and CDR2 FRNRAP. This CDR3 is CASGLEALEAFF.

The gene calls are TRBV3-1 and TRBJ2-4; TCRdb indicates TRBD2, and absent DNA this call remains unverified. Looked up from germline, CDR1 is LGHDT and CDR2 is YNNKEL (reference sequence). The CDR3 covers 16 residues. The CDR3 region is CASSRRLAGGLNIQYF.

The V gene is TRBV29-1, the J gene TRBJ2-2; the TCRdb D gene call, TRBD2, has no DNA to confirm it. This CDR3 has 15 residues. Germline V gene lookup returns CDR1 SQVTM and CDR2 ANQGSEA. This chain's CDR3 is CSVLKGGMGAGELFF.

V usage is TRBV3-1 and J usage is TRBJ2-2. The CDR3 is made up of 15 amino acids. From germline, CDR1 is LGHDT and CDR2 YNNKEL (reference sequence). The CDR3 protein is CASSQDIVASRELFF.

The V gene is TRBV29-1, the J gene TRBJ2-1; TCRdb picks TRBD2, but there is no DNA to check that call. The length of the CDR3 is 15 residues. The germline V gene has CDR1 SQVTM and CDR2 ANQGSEA. The CDR3 sequence: CSGYLSGLGRHEQFF.

The chain is built from TRBV12-3 or TRBV12-4 and TRBJ2-1; TCRdb calls TRBD2, which cannot be checked without DNA. This CDR3 region has 14 residues. The CDR3 loop is CASSLTSGIYEQFF.

The chain employs TRBV7-2 and TRBJ1-6; TCRdb calls TRBD1, which cannot be checked without DNA. This CDR3 contains 15 residues. Germline values: CDR1 SGHTA, CDR2 FQGNSA. The CDR3 here is CASSTYRAHNSPLHF.